The sequence of this TCR beta chain was determined in a study of blood T cell repertoires in COVID-19. Turning to the study itself: T cells, B-cell-depleted T cells, or PBMCs provided the cDNA or gDNA that served as material.

V was pared by 2 bases and J by 6 bases, with 18 bases between. Germline assignment: CDR1 MNHNY and CDR2 SVGAGI (reference sequence). This CDR3 is built from 16 residues. Repertoires were generated with immunoSEQ multiplex PCR, while TCRdb's copy carries only in-frame clones and drops some. The table lists more than 100,000 clones, almost 85% of them singletons. The sample was peripheral blood. The sequence was obtained from a man aged 55 to 70 with acute or convalescent COVID-19. J is TRBJ2-3 and V is TRBV6-6; possibly TRBD2 for D (6 bases). CDR3: CASSYPGGAGMDTQYF. CDR3 sequence (DNA): TGTGCCAGCAGTTACCCCGGAGGGGCCGGGATGGATACGCAGTATTTT.